Below, 14 T cell receptor beta chains from the same sample are listed, as sequenced in a study of CD8+CD57+ T cells in acquired aplastic anemia. An expansion of CD8+CD57+ cells by flow cytometry had been shown in patients chosen for sequencing. Genomic DNA templated the TCR beta VDJ and CDR3 profiling. TCRdb re-derived calls from the reads in MiXCR, one entry per CDR3 protein. The repertoire holds under 200,000 distinct CDR3 sequences, with about half as singletons. The sequenced material came from sorted CD4+, CD8+, or CD8+CD57+ T cells (not recorded which) from PBMCs. The receptors were sampled from a human donor with aplastic anemia.

This clonotype was counted between two and nine times. The V gene is TRBV6-1, the J gene TRBJ2-1; 12 bases map to TRBD2. CDR1 MNHNS and CDR2 SASEGT come from the germline V gene. V shed 5 bases, J shed 4 bases, and the junction held 3 bases outside the gene matches. The length of the CDR3 is 15 residues. The CDR3 DNA follows: TGTGCCAGCAGTATACTAGCGGGGGGATACAATGAGCAGTTCTTC. Its translation is CASSILAGGYNEQFF.

This clonotype has at least ten counts. This rearrangement joins TRBV6-1 to TRBJ2-7, with 12 nucleotides matching TRBD1. CDR3 length equals 17 residues. From germline, CDR1 is MNHNS and CDR2 SASEGT. Losses at the gene ends were 6 bases for V and 4 bases for J; bases not matched to a gene: 13. The CDR3 loop reads CASRRGTGGLNGYEQYF. CDR3 DNA: TGTGCCAGCAGACGCGGGACAGGGGGCCTCAATGGTTACGAGCAGTACTTC.

V and J are TRBV10-1 and TRBJ2-5, with 11 bases matching TRBD2. CDR1 and CDR2 (germline): WNHNN, SYGVQD (reference sequence). This CDR3 is 17 amino acids long. The V gene end was trimmed by 0 bases and the J gene end by 3 bases; junction bases not matched to a gene: 6. The CDR3 protein is CASSESLGLAGKETQYF. CDR3 bases: TGCGCCAGCAGTGAGTCCCTCGGACTAGCGGGTAAAGAGACCCAGTACTTC.

The rearrangement uses TRBV10-2 and TRBJ1-1; possible D gene TRBD1, 5 bases. The ends were cut back, 6 bases at V and 3 bases at J, with 23 bases in the middle. CDR1 WSHSY and CDR2 SAAADI come from the germline V gene. The CDR3 totals 17 residues. DNA of the CDR3: TGCGCCAGCAGCCAAGTGAAAGTGGTCGGCAGGGACACTGAAGCTTTCTTT. This sequence encodes CASSQVKVVGRDTEAFF.

The rearrangement uses TRBV7-9 and TRBJ1-1, with D unclear. Germline V gene data show CDR1 as SEHNR and CDR2 as FQNEAQ (reference sequence). This CDR3 spans 13 amino acids. With 5 bases removed from V and 1 base from J, the gap between germline ends came to 8 bases. In nucleotides, the CDR3 is TGTGCCAGCAGCGTCCACCAGAACACTGAAGCTTTCTTT. Translated, it gives CASSVHQNTEAFF.

The chain is built from TRBV10-3 and TRBJ1-1; D is perhaps TRBD1 (6 bases). Germline V gene data show CDR1 as ENHRY and CDR2 as SYGVKD. The CDR3 is 13 residues long. V was trimmed by 7 bases and J by 0 bases, leaving 9 bases between them. In nucleotides, the CDR3 is TGTGCCATCATGGGACACCTGAACACTGAAGCTTTCTTT. It translates to CAIMGHLNTEAFF.

V is TRBV10-2 and J is TRBJ1-3; D uncertain. Trimming left V 0 bases short and J 2 bases short, with 8 bases between. The length of the CDR3 is 15 residues. Germline CDR1 WSHSY, CDR2 SAAADI. CDR3 DNA: TGCGCCAGCAGTGAGTCAAGTACGCCTGGAAACACCATATATTTT. Encoded protein: CASSESSTPGNTIYF.

This clonotype was found a few times. V and J are TRBV2 and TRBJ2-7; 9 bases agree with TRBD1. The V and J ends lost 10 bases and 7 bases, in that order; junction bases with no gene match: 8. CDR1 SNHLY and CDR2 FYNNEI come from the germline V gene. The CDR3 is 12 residues long. This CDR3 reads CATRQGVGEQYF. CDR3 sequence (DNA): TGTGCCACTAGACAGGGGGTGGGGGAGCAGTACTTC. The complete variable domain, with remaining parts taken from reference TRBV2 and TRBJ2-7, reads EPEVTQTPSHQVTQMGQEVILRCVPISNHLYFYWYRQILGQKVEFLVSFYNNEISEKSEIFDDQFSVERPDGSNFTLKIRSTKLEDSAMYFCATRQGVGEQYFGPGTRLTVT.

V is TRBV11-1 and J is TRBJ2-7; TRBD2 matches at 7 bases. Germline assignment: CDR1 SGHAT and CDR2 FQDESV (reference sequence). After removal of 2 bases from V and 0 bases from J, the junction contained 7 bases not matched to a gene. This CDR3 is 16 amino acids long. DNA for the CDR3: TGTGCCAGCAGCTTAAGGGCTAGCGGTGTCTCCTACGAGCAGTACTTC. It encodes CASSLRASGVSYEQYF.

In its sample, this clonotype was seen many times. The genes are TRBV19 and TRBJ1-1; D unclear. The germline V and J ends were trimmed by 7 bases and 1 base, with 13 bases remaining between them. Germline CDR1 and CDR2: LNHDA and SQIVND (reference sequence). This CDR3 contains 14 residues. As DNA, the CDR3 is TGTGCCAGTAAAGTCACCGGAGGGAACACTGAAGCTTTCTTT. Amino acid sequence: CASKVTGGNTEAFF.

The sample holds a few counts of this clonotype. The J gene is TRBJ1-6, the V gene TRBV7-9; D unresolved. Germline V gene lookup returns CDR1 SEHNR and CDR2 FQNEAQ (reference sequence). Trimming left V 3 bases short and J 13 bases short, with 10 bases between. The CDR3 length is 12 residues. DNA of the CDR3: TGTGCCAGCAGCTTGCCCGCGGGGCCCCTCCACTTT. Its translation is CASSLPAGPLHF.

This clonotype has a single count. V usage is TRBV7-3 and J usage is TRBJ1-5; 8 positions match TRBD1. J was trimmed by 1 base and V by 6 bases; bases with no gene match: 5. The CDR3 is 15 residues long. Germline V CDR1 and CDR2: SGHTA, FQGTGA. CDR3: CASSPTGGSNQPQHF. CDR3 nucleotides: TGTGCCAGCAGTCCCACAGGGGGGAGCAATCAGCCCCAGCATTTT.

This clonotype was recorded many times. The chain's CDR3 is CSAQQGSQPQHF. The CDR3 DNA is TGCAGTGCTCAACAGGGGAGTCAGCCCCAGCATTTT. The chain links TRBV20-1 to TRBJ1-5; 7 nucleotides match TRBD1. The V segment lost 5 bases and the J segment 6 bases; nucleotides outside the gene matches: 4. Per germline, CDR1 DFQATT and CDR2 SNEGSKA (reference sequence). CDR3 length: 12 amino acids.

V gene TRBV11-2 combines with J gene TRBJ1-2; 7 nucleotides match TRBD1. The junction had 11 bases not matched to a gene; V was cut back by 5 bases and J by 2 bases. This CDR3 comprises 16 residues. Germline V gene lookup returns CDR1 SGHAT and CDR2 FQNNGV. The CDR3 DNA follows: TGTGCCAGCAGCCCCTTACAGGGGTCGATCAACTATGGCTACACCTTC. This gives the protein CASSPLQGSINYGYTF.